This T cell receptor beta chain was captured in a study of Graves' ophthalmopathy and Graves' hyperthyroidism. Amplifying from RNA transcripts, the study obtained TCR beta CDR3 regions. HTBI primers served in a first-round RT-PCR, which a second-round multiplex PCR followed. A single record per CDR3 protein comes from TCRdb applying MiXCR to the multiplex PCR reads. The table lists around 520,000 distinct CDR3 sequences, approximately 37% of them singletons. CDR3 length: 14 amino acids. Looked up from germline, CDR1 is SEHNR and CDR2 is FQNEAQ (reference sequence). With V trimmed by 6 bases and J by 7 bases, 9 bases remained unmatched.

This TCR was recovered from an adult man with Graves' hyperthyroidism. Sequencing was done on a sample of peripheral blood or thyroid tissue (not recorded which). The V call is TRBV7-9, the J call TRBJ1-5, with 7 nucleotides matching TRBD1. The CDR3 nucleotides read TGTGCCAGCAGGTCCGGTCAGGGGGGACAGCCCCAGCATTTT. This translates into CASRSGQGGQPQHF.